This TCR beta chain was obtained from a study of CD8+ T cells in alopecia areata. This sample's treatment: oral pan-JAK inhibitor, 5-10 mg twice daily. Overall study findings and caveats: A single nonresponder leaves the baseline CD8+ expansion link to response uncertain.

A note on this clone: The antigen is not known.

RNA was extracted and reverse transcribed into cDNA as the sequencing template. Data came from immunoSEQ multiplex PCR; TCRdb stores just in-frame clones and leaves some out. The profile shows 200,000 to 250,000 clones, roughly 64% of them singletons. Sample: CD4+ T cells sorted from blood, taken at week 4, from a patient treated with tofacitinib. The source of this sequence is a human donor with alopecia areata.

The CDR3: CSVGVGETQYF. The CDR3 DNA is TGCAGCGTTGGGGTGGGGGAGACCCAGTACTTC. This rearrangement joins TRBV29-1 to TRBJ2-5; D remains ambiguous. V dropped 4 bases and J dropped 5 bases, with 8 bases sitting between them. Germline V gives CDR1 SQVTM, CDR2 ANQGSEA. This CDR3 spans 11 amino acids.